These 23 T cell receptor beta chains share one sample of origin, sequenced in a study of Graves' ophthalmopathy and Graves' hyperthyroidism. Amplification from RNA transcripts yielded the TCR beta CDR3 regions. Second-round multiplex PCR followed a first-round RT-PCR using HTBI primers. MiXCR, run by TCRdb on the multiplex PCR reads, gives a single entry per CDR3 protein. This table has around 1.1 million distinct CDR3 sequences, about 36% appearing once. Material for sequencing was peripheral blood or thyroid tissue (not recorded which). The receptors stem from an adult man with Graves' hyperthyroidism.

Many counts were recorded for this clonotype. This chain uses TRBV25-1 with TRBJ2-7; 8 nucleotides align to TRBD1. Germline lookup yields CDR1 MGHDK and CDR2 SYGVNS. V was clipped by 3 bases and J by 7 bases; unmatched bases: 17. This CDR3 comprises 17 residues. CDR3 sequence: CASSDSQKGRGRWEQYF. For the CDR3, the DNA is TGTGCCAGCAGTGACTCCCAGAAGGGCAGGGGGCGTTGGGAGCAGTACTTC.

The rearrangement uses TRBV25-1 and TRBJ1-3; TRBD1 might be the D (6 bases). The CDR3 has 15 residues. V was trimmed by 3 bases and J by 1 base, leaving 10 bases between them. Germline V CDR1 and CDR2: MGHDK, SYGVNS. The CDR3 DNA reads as TGTGCCAGCAGTGATCTTACAGGGTCTGGAAACACCATATATTTT. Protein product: CASSDLTGSGNTIYF.

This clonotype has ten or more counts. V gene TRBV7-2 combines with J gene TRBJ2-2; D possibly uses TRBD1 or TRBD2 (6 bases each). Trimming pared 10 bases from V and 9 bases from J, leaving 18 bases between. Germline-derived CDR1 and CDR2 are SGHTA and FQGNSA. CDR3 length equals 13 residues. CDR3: CANGEGGNRELFF. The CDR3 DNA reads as TGTGCCAATGGAGAGGGGGGCAACCGGGAGCTGTTTTTT.

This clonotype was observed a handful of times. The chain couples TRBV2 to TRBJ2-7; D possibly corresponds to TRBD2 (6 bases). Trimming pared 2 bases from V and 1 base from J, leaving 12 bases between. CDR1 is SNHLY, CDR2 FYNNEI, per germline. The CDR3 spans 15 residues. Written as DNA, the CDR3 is TGTGCCAGCAGTGAACTGGGACTTATATCCTACGAGCAGTACTTC. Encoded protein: CASSELGLISYEQYF.

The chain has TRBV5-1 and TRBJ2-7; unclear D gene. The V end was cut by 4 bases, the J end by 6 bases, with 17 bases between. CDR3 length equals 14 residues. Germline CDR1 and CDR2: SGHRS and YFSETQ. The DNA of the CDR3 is TGCGCCAGCAGCGCCGACGTGGGTGTGGGCGAGCAGTACTTC. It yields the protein CASSADVGVGEQYF.

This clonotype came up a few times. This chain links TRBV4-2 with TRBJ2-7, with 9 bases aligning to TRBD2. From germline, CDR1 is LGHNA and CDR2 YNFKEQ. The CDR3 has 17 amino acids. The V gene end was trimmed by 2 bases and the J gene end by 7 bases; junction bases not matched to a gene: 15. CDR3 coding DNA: TGTGCCAGCAGCCAAACTAGCCAATTAGCGGGAGTGAGGGAGCAGTACTTC. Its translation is CASSQTSQLAGVREQYF.

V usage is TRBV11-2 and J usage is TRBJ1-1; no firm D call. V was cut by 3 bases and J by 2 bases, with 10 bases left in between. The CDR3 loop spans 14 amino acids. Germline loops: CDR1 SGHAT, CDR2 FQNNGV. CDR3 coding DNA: TGTGCCAGCAGCTTCCACGGGGTTAACACTGAAGCTTTCTTT. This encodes CASSFHGVNTEAFF.

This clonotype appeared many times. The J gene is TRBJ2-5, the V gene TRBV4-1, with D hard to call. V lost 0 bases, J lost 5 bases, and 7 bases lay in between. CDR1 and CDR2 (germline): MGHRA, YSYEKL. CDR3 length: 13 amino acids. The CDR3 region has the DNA TGCGCCAGCAGCCAAGATTCAAGGGAGACCCAGTACTTC. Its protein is CASSQDSRETQYF.

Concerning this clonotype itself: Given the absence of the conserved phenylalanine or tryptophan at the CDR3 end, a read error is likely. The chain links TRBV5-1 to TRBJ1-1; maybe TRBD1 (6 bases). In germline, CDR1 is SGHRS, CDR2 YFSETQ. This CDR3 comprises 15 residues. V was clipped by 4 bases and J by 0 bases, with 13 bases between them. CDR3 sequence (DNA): TGCGCCAGCAGCGGGGACACCTACATGAACACTGAAGCTTTCCTT. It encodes CASSGDTYMNTEAFL.

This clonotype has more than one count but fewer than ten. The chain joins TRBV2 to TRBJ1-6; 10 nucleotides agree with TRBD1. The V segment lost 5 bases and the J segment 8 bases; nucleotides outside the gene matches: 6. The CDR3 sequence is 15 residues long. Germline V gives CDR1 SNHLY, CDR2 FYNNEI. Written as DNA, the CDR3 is TGTGCCAGCAGTTCAGGAGGGACAGGGGATTCACCCCTCCACTTT. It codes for CASSSGGTGDSPLHF.

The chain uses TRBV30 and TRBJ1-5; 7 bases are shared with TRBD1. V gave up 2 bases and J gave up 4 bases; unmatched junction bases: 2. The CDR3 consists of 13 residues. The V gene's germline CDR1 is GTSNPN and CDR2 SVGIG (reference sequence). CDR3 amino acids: CAWSLQGNQPQHF. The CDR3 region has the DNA TGTGCCTGGAGTTTACAGGGGAATCAGCCCCAGCATTTT.

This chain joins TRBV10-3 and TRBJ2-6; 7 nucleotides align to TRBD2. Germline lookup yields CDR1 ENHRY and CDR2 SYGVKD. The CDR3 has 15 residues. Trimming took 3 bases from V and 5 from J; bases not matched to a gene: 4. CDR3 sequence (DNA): TGTGCCATCAGTGAAGTTGGGACTAGGGCCAACGTCCTGACTTTC. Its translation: CAISEVGTRANVLTF.

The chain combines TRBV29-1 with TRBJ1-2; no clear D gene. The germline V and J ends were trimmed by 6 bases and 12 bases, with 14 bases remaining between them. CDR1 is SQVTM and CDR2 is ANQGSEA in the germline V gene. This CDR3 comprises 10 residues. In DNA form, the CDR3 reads TGCAGCGTCGGTACCTCTGGAAACACCTTC. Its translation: CSVGTSGNTF.

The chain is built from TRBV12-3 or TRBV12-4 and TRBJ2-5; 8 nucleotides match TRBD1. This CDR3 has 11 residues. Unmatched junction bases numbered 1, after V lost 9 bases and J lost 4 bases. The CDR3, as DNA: TGTGCCAGTGGACAGGGAGAGACCCAGTACTTC. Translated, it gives CASGQGETQYF.

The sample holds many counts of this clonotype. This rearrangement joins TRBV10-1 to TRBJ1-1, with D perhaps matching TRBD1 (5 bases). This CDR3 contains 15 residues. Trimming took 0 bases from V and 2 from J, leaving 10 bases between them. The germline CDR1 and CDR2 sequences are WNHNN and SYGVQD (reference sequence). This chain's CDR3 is CASSESRGVNTEAFF. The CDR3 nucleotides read TGCGCCAGCAGTGAGTCACGAGGGGTAAACACTGAAGCTTTCTTT.

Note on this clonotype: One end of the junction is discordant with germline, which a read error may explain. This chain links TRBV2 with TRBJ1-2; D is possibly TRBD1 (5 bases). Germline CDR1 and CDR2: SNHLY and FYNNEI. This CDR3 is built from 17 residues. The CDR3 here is CASGDPSRQGANYSYTF. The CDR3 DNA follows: TGTGCCAGCGGCGACCCCTCGAGGCAGGGAGCTAACTATAGCTACACCTTC.

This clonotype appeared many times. CDR3 sequence reads: CASSHAGTPTFYEQYF. The CDR3 nucleotides are TGTGCCAGCAGCCACGCCGGGACACCAACTTTCTACGAGCAGTACTTC. The chain carries TRBV7-2 and TRBJ2-7; possible D gene TRBD1, 6 bases. The germline V and J ends were trimmed by 5 bases and 3 bases, with 20 bases remaining between them. The CDR3 runs 16 residues. The V gene's germline CDR1 is SGHTA and CDR2 FQGNSA.

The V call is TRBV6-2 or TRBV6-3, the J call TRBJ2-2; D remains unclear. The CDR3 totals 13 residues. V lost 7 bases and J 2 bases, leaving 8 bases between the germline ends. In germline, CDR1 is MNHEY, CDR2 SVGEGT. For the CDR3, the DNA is TGTGCCAGCACTTTCTCTAACACCGGGGAGCTGTTTTTT. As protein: CASTFSNTGELFF.

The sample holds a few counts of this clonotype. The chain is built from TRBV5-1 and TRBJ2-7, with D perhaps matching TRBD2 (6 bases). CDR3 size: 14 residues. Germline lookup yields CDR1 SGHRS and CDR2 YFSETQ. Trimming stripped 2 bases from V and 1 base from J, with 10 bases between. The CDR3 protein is CASSFIGGSYEQYF. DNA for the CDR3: TGCGCCAGCAGCTTCATTGGGGGGTCCTACGAGCAGTACTTC.

CDR3 sequence: CSVYDRGDTQYF. The CDR3 nucleotides read TGCAGCGTATACGACAGGGGGGACACCCAGTACTTC. The J gene is TRBJ2-5, the V gene TRBV29-1; 9 nucleotides align to TRBD1. The V gene's germline CDR1 is SQVTM and CDR2 ANQGSEA. This CDR3 has 12 amino acids. V gave up 6 bases and J gave up 8 bases; unmatched junction bases: 7.

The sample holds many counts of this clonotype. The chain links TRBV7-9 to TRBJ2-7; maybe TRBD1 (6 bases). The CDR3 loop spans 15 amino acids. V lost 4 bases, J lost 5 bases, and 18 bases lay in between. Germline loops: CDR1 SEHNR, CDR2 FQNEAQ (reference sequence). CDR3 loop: CASSSLPGQANEQYF. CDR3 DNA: TGTGCCAGCAGCTCCTTACCGGGACAAGCAAACGAGCAGTACTTC.

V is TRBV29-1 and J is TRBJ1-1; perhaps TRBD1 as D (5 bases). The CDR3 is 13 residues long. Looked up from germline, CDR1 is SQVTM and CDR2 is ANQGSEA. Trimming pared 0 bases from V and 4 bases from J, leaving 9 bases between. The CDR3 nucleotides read TGCAGCGTTGAAGACAGGGCCCGCACTGAAGCTTTCTTT. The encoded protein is CSVEDRARTEAFF. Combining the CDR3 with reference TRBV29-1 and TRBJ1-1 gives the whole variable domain SAVISQKPSRDICQRGTSLTIQCQVDSQVTMMFWYRQQPGQSLTLIATANQGSEATYESGFVIDKFPISRPNLTFSTLTVSNMSPEDSSIYLCSVEDRARTEAFFGQGTRLTVV.

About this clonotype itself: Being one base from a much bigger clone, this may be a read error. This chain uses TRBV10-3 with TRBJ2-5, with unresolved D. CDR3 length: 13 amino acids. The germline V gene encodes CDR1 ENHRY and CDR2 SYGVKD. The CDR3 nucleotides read TGTACCAGCAGTACCGGAGATGGGGAGACCCAGTACTTC. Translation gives CTSSTGDGETQYF.